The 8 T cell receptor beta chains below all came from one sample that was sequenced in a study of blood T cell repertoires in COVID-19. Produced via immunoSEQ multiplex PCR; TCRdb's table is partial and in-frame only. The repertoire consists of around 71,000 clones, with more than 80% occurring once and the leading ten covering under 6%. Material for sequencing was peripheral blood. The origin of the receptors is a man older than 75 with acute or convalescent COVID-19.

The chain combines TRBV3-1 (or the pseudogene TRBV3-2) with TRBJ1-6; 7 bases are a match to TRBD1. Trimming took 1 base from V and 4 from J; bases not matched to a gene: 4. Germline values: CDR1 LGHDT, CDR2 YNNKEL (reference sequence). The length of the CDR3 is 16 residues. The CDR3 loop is CASSQGSGGYNSPLHF. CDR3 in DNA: TGTGCCAGCAGCCAAGGGTCAGGGGGTTATAATTCACCCCTCCACTTT.

CDR3 nucleotides: TGTGCCAGCAGCTTAGGAGCAGGGGCCTATGGCTACACCTTC. Translation: CASSLGAGAYGYTF. This sequence joins TRBV7-8 and TRBJ1-2; D may be TRBD1 (6 bases). This CDR3 has 14 residues. The V end was cut by 1 base, the J end by 4 bases, with 10 bases between. From germline, CDR1 is SGHVS and CDR2 FQNEAQ. Together with reference TRBV7-8 and TRBJ1-2, the CDR3 gives the full variable domain: GAGVSQSPRYKVAKRGQDVALRCDPISGHVSLFWYQQALGQGPEFLTYFQNEAQLDKSGLPSDRFFAERPEGSVSTLKIQRTQQEDSAVYLCASSLGAGAYGYTFGSGTRLTVV.

CDR3 nucleotide sequence: TGTGCCAGTAGTATAGGGCAGGGGGGAACCATGAACACTGAAGCTTTCTTT. As protein: CASSIGQGGTMNTEAFF. The rearrangement links TRBV19 to TRBJ1-1; 7 bases are a match to TRBD1. The J segment lost 0 bases and the V segment lost 1 base, leaving 8 bases of the junction unmatched. The CDR3 covers 17 residues. Germline CDR1 LNHDA, CDR2 SQIVND (reference sequence).

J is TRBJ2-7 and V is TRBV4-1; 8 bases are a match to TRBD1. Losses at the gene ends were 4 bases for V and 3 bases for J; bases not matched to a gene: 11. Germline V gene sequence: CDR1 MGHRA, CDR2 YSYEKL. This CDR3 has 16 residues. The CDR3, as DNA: TGCGCCAGCAGCCTCCAGGGGACAGGTTCTTTCTACGAGCAGTACTTC. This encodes CASSLQGTGSFYEQYF.

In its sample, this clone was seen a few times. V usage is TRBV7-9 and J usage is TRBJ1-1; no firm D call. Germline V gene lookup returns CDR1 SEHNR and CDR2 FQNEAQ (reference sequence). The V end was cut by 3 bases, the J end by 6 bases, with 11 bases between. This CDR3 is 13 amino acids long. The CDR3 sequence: CASSFLAEAEAFF. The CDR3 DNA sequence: TGTGCCAGCAGCTTCTTAGCCGAGGCTGAAGCTTTCTTT. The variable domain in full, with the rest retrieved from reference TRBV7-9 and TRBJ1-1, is DTGVSQNPRHKITKRGQNVTFRCDPISEHNRLYWYRQTLGQGPEFLTYFQNEAQLEKSRLLSDRFSAERPKGSFSTLEIQRTEQGDSAMYLCASSFLAEAEAFFGQGTRLTVV.

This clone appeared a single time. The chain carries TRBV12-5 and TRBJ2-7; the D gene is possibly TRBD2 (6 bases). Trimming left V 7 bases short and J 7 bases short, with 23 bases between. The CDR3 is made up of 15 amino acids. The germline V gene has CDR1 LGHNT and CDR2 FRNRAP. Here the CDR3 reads CASAPVISGVEEQYF. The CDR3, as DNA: TGTGCTAGTGCCCCAGTAATTAGCGGCGTGGAGGAGCAGTACTTC.

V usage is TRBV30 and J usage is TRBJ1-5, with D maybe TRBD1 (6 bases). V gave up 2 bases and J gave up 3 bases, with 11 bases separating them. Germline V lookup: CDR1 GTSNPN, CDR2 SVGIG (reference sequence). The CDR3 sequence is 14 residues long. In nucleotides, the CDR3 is TGTGCCTGGAGTATTGGGACACTCAATCAGCCCCAGCATTTT. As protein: CAWSIGTLNQPQHF.

The chain's CDR3 is CASSSQGSGANVLTF. As DNA, the CDR3 is TGTGCCAGCAGTTCCCAGGGCTCTGGGGCCAACGTCCTGACTTTC. V and J are TRBV6-6 and TRBJ2-6; D may be TRBD1 (5 bases). Germline V gene lookup returns CDR1 MNHNY and CDR2 SVGAGI (reference sequence). The CDR3 loop spans 15 amino acids. V gave up 4 bases and J gave up 0 bases, with 7 bases separating them.